These 28 T cell receptor beta chains were all obtained from the same sample, sequenced in a study of blood T cell repertoires in COVID-19. Clones were read by immunoSEQ multiplex PCR, and TCRdb kept only the in-frame ones, dropping some. The sample has 350,000 to 450,000 clones; roughly 84% are singletons. Specimen: PBMCs or T cells enriched from blood (not recorded which). Source of these receptors: a woman in her late teens or twenties who had been exposed to COVID-19.

The chain combines TRBV6-1 with TRBJ1-5; no definite D call. Trimming shortened V by 2 bases and J by 6 bases, and 5 bases separated the two germline ends. The CDR3 consists of 12 residues. Germline V gene lookup returns CDR1 MNHNS and CDR2 SASEGT. CDR3 DNA sequence: TGTGCCAGCAGTGAAAACTTTCAGCCCCAGCATTTT. Protein: CASSENFQPQHF.

The chain links TRBV6-5 to TRBJ2-1; D gene unclear. V gave up 6 bases and J gave up 5 bases, with 17 bases separating them. This CDR3 has 15 residues. In germline, CDR1 is MNHEY, CDR2 SVGAGI. The CDR3 sequence is CASSIQANPHNEQFF. The CDR3 region has the DNA TGTGCCAGCAGCATCCAAGCCAACCCCCACAATGAGCAGTTCTTC.

The chain carries TRBV5-6 and TRBJ2-5, with 11 bases aligning to TRBD2. The CDR3 totals 14 residues. With 0 bases clipped from V and 9 bases from J, the junction kept 4 bases outside the gene matches. The germline V gene encodes CDR1 SGHDT and CDR2 YYEEEE. In nucleotides, the CDR3 is TGTGCCAGCAGCTTGGGACTAGCGGGGTGGCCCCAGTACTTC. Its translation: CASSLGLAGWPQYF.

The genes are TRBV6-2 or TRBV6-3 and TRBJ1-2, with D unclear. The CDR3 runs to 13 residues. V lost 6 bases to trimming and J lost 6 bases, with 14 bases between them. Germline CDR1 reads MNHEY; CDR2 reads SVGEGT. This chain's CDR3 is CASSPRLVDGYTF. The CDR3 bases are TGTGCCAGCAGCCCGAGGTTGGTCGATGGCTACACCTTC.

This chain links TRBV28 with TRBJ1-1; TRBD1 aligns across 10 bases. The CDR3 runs to 19 residues. Per germline, CDR1 MDHEN and CDR2 SYDVKM. The junction had 15 bases not matched to a gene; V was cut back by 5 bases and J by 0 bases. The CDR3: CASSAPLPGQGSLNTEAFF. The DNA for the CDR3 is TGTGCCAGCAGTGCTCCCCTCCCGGGACAGGGGTCCTTGAACACTGAAGCTTTCTTT.

The chain employs TRBV10-3 and TRBJ1-2; D gene unclear. Germline V lookup: CDR1 ENHRY, CDR2 SYGVKD. The CDR3 spans 13 residues. The ends were cut back, 5 bases at V and 4 bases at J, with 11 bases in the middle. The CDR3 sequence: CAISPDGSYGYTF. CDR3 DNA: TGTGCCATCAGTCCCGACGGGAGCTATGGCTACACCTTC.

V gene TRBV7-3 combines with J gene TRBJ2-1; a possible D gene is TRBD2 (5 bases). CDR1 SGHTA and CDR2 FQGTGA come from the germline V gene. Trimming cost V 0 bases and J 5 bases, with 14 bases left between them. The length of the CDR3 is 16 residues. The CDR3 nucleotides read TGTGCCAGCAGCTTAACGCCGTCCAGCGGTAACAATGAGCAGTTCTTC. Amino acid sequence: CASSLTPSSGNNEQFF. Combining the CDR3 with reference TRBV7-3 and TRBJ2-1 gives the whole variable domain GAGVSQTPSNKVTEKGKYVELRCDPISGHTALYWYRQSLGQGPEFLIYFQGTGAADDSGLPNDRFFAVRPEGSVSTLKIQRTERGDSAVYLCASSLTPSSGNNEQFFGPGTRLTVL.

The chain recombines TRBV19 with TRBJ1-5; 9 bases line up with TRBD1. Germline CDR1 LNHDA, CDR2 SQIVND (reference sequence). The V gene end was trimmed by 6 bases and the J gene end by 1 base; junction bases not matched to a gene: 4. The CDR3 loop spans 15 amino acids. CDR3 nucleotide sequence: TGTGCCAGTAGGGACAGGGGTCGGAGCAATCAGCCCCAGCATTTT. The encoded protein is CASRDRGRSNQPQHF. The variable domain in full, with the rest retrieved from reference TRBV19 and TRBJ1-5, is DGGITQSPKYLFRKEGQNVTLSCEQNLNHDAMYWYRQDPGQGLRLIYYSQIVNDFQKGDIAEGYSVSREKKESFPLTVTSAQKNPTAFYLCASRDRGRSNQPQHFGDGTRLSIL.

CDR3 sequence (DNA): TGTGCCAGCAGCCCACCGGGACAGGGTCAAGAGACCCAGTACTTC. Translation gives CASSPPGQGQETQYF. The chain links TRBV6-2 or TRBV6-3 to TRBJ2-5; 9 bases align to TRBD1. Trimming at V came to 6 bases and at J to 2 bases, leaving 7 bases not matched to a gene. The germline V gene has CDR1 MNHEY and CDR2 SVGEGT. CDR3 size: 15 residues.

This chain uses TRBV18 with TRBJ2-2; no clear D gene. The germline V gene has CDR1 KGHSH and CDR2 LQKENI. Trimming pared 1 base from V and 13 bases from J, leaving 10 bases between. This CDR3 comprises 12 residues. The CDR3 reads CASSPQRLLLFF. The CDR3 DNA sequence: TGTGCCAGCTCACCACAGAGGCTCTTGCTGTTTTTT.

This clone turned up a few times. The CDR3 DNA follows: TGTGCCAGCAGCCCCTTCAATGGGGCCTACGTGGAGCAGTACTTC. Its protein product is CASSPFNGAYVEQYF. V is TRBV3-1 (or the pseudogene TRBV3-2) and J is TRBJ2-7; TRBD1 is a possible D gene (5 bases). V was cut by 4 bases and J by 7 bases, with 20 bases left in between. CDR1 and CDR2 (germline): LGHDT, YNNKEL (reference sequence). The CDR3 contains 15 residues.

The chain uses TRBV6-1 and TRBJ2-5; tentative D call: TRBD2 (7 bases). Germline loops: CDR1 MNHNS, CDR2 SASEGT. This CDR3 spans 15 amino acids. Trimming pared 0 bases from V and 4 bases from J, leaving 12 bases between. CDR3 sequence reads: CASSEARGPLETQYF. Written as DNA, the CDR3 is TGTGCCAGCAGTGAAGCGCGGGGGCCTTTAGAGACCCAGTACTTC.

The chain is built from TRBV16 and TRBJ2-7; 11 bases align to TRBD1. CDR1 and CDR2 from the germline V gene are KGHSY and FQNENV. V gave up 4 bases and J gave up 3 bases; unmatched junction bases: 5. This CDR3 has 15 amino acids. The DNA for the CDR3 is TGTGCCAGCAGCCGGCCCGGGACAGGGGGCTACGAGCAGTACTTC. This gives the protein CASSRPGTGGYEQYF.

This chain joins TRBV19 and TRBJ2-1, with a tentative D call TRBD1 (6 bases). The V gene lost 5 bases and the J gene lost 0 bases, with 26 bases spanning the gap. CDR3 length equals 20 residues. The germline V gene has CDR1 LNHDA and CDR2 SQIVND (reference sequence). The CDR3 loop reads CASSYSLRGYRESSYNEQFF. CDR3 bases: TGTGCCAGTAGTTATTCACTTAGGGGGTACAGGGAGAGCTCCTACAATGAGCAGTTCTTC.

V usage is TRBV4-1 and J usage is TRBJ1-5; the D is unclear. V lost 1 base and J 5 bases, leaving 12 bases between the germline ends. Germline CDR1 and CDR2: MGHRA and YSYEKL. The CDR3 extends over 15 amino acids. The CDR3 DNA reads as TGCGCCAGCAGCCAAGTGACACGAACCGATCAGCCCCAGCATTTT. This encodes CASSQVTRTDQPQHF.

V and J are TRBV13 and TRBJ1-4; 7 bases align to TRBD1. After removal of 6 bases from V and 6 bases from J, the junction contained 4 bases not matched to a gene. The length of the CDR3 is 13 residues. Germline lookup yields CDR1 PRHDT and CDR2 FYEKMQ (reference sequence). This chain's CDR3 is CASRKDRDEKLFF. The CDR3, as DNA: TGTGCCAGCAGGAAAGACAGGGATGAAAAACTGTTTTTT.

J is TRBJ2-5 and V is TRBV2, with 10 nucleotides matching TRBD2. Germline CDR1 and CDR2: SNHLY and FYNNEI. The CDR3 extends over 16 amino acids. Trimming cost V 0 bases and J 7 bases; bases outside gene matches: 8. Here the CDR3 DNA reads TGTGCCAGCAGTGAAGCGCCAGCGGGGGGGCCAGGGACCCAGTACTTC. This gives the protein CASSEAPAGGPGTQYF.

V is TRBV19 and J is TRBJ1-1; D is uncertain. In germline, CDR1 is LNHDA, CDR2 SQIVND (reference sequence). Trimming removed 2 bases at V and 0 bases at J, with 13 bases between. This CDR3 is 16 amino acids long. The CDR3 sequence is CASSIPGSAMNTEAFF. DNA of the CDR3: TGTGCCAGTAGTATACCGGGGTCCGCCATGAACACTGAAGCTTTCTTT.

The chain recombines TRBV11-3 with TRBJ2-3; possible D gene TRBD2, 5 bases. The CDR3 contains 15 residues. Germline CDR1 reads SGHNT; CDR2 reads YENEEA. V lost 2 bases and J lost 0, with 9 bases in between. The CDR3 sequence is CASSLRGWSTDTQYF. The DNA for the CDR3 is TGTGCCAGCAGCTTACGGGGTTGGAGCACAGATACGCAGTATTTT.

The V call is TRBV19, the J call TRBJ1-1, with D tentatively TRBD1 (6 bases). Trimming removed 6 bases at V and 1 base at J, with 15 bases between. Germline V gene lookup returns CDR1 LNHDA and CDR2 SQIVND (reference sequence). The CDR3 runs 15 residues. CDR3 bases: TGTGCCAGTAGCCTAGACCGGACAGAGAACACTGAAGCTTTCTTT. Translation: CASSLDRTENTEAFF. The full variable domain, completed using reference TRBV19 and TRBJ1-1, is DGGITQSPKYLFRKEGQNVTLSCEQNLNHDAMYWYRQDPGQGLRLIYYSQIVNDFQKGDIAEGYSVSREKKESFPLTVTSAQKNPTAFYLCASSLDRTENTEAFFGQGTRLTVV.

This chain connects TRBV2 to TRBJ1-1; tentative D call: TRBD1 (6 bases). The CDR3 runs to 14 residues. Per germline, CDR1 SNHLY and CDR2 FYNNEI. Trimming removed 7 bases from V and 4 bases from J, with 16 bases in between. This CDR3 is CASKGVDGITEAFF. The CDR3 nucleotides read TGTGCCAGCAAGGGGGTAGATGGTATCACTGAAGCTTTCTTT.

The CDR3 coding sequence is TGTGCCAGCAGTTTATTCGACAGGGGTAATAGTGGCTACACCTTC. It is translated as CASSLFDRGNSGYTF. The chain is built from TRBV28 and TRBJ1-2; 8 bases are a match to TRBD1. The length of the CDR3 is 15 residues. Trimming cost V 1 base and J 7 bases; bases outside gene matches: 8. The germline CDR1 and CDR2 sequences are MDHEN and SYDVKM.

The chain has TRBV6-1 and TRBJ2-5; possible D gene TRBD1, 5 bases. The CDR3 has 14 amino acids. Looked up from germline, CDR1 is MNHNS and CDR2 is SASEGT. V was trimmed by 2 bases and J by 4 bases, leaving 11 bases between them. CDR3 DNA sequence: TGTGCCAGCAGTGAATATAGCACAGGAGAGACCCAGTACTTC. Its translation is CASSEYSTGETQYF.

CDR3 protein: CASRWGQGNTDTQYF. The CDR3 DNA reads as TGTGCCAGCAGATGGGGACAGGGGAACACAGATACGCAGTATTTT. The chain joins TRBV2 to TRBJ2-3; 10 bases line up with TRBD1. Trimming removed 6 bases from V and 2 bases from J; junction bases left unmatched: 5. The germline gives CDR1 SNHLY, CDR2 FYNNEI. The CDR3 is made up of 15 amino acids.

The genes are TRBV10-3 and TRBJ1-3, with 7 bases lining up with TRBD1. Germline CDR1 reads ENHRY; CDR2 reads SYGVKD. This CDR3 contains 14 residues. J was trimmed by 9 bases and V by 3 bases; bases with no gene match: 8. The CDR3 loop reads CAISDGAGGSTIYF. The CDR3 DNA follows: TGTGCCATCAGTGATGGTGCAGGGGGTAGCACCATATATTTT.

This clone was seen just once. The chain carries TRBV15 and TRBJ1-3; D may be TRBD1 (5 bases). Germline CDR1 is LNHNV and CDR2 is YYDKDF (reference sequence). V was shortened by 1 base and J by 0 bases, with 10 bases between the two germline ends. This CDR3 is 16 amino acids long. In DNA form, the CDR3 reads TGTGCCACCAGCAGAGGGTGGCAGGGCTCTGGAAACACCATATATTTT. Encoded protein: CATSRGWQGSGNTIYF.

V gene TRBV7-2 combines with J gene TRBJ2-2; 13 bases agree with TRBD2. The CDR3 runs 17 residues. Per the germline V gene, CDR1 is SGHTA and CDR2 is FQGNSA. Trimming at V came to 5 bases and at J to 5 bases, leaving 8 bases not matched to a gene. The CDR3 DNA is TGTGCCAGCAGCCCGACTAGCGGGGGGCCGCGGACCGGGGAGCTGTTTTTT. This encodes CASSPTSGGPRTGELFF.

This sequence joins TRBV4-1 and TRBJ2-1; possibly TRBD2 for D (6 bases). Trimming shortened V by 0 bases and J by 10 bases, and 19 bases separated the two germline ends. CDR1 MGHRA and CDR2 YSYEKL come from the germline V gene. The CDR3 has 16 residues. CDR3 sequence (DNA): TGCGCCAGCAGCCAAGATAATTTCCTTAGCGGTGGGGAGCAGTTCTTC. It specifies CASSQDNFLSGGEQFF.